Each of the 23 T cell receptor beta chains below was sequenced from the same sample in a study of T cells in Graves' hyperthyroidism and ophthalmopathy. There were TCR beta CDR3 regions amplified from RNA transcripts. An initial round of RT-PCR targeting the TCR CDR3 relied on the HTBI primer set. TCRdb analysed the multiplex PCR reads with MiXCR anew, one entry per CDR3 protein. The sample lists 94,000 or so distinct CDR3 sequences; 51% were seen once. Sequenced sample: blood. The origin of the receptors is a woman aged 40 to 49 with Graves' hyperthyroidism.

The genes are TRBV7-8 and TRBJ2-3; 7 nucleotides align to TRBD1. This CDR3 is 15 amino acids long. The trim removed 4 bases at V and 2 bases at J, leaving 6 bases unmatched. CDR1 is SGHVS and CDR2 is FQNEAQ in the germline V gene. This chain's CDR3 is CASSSGTEVTDTQYF. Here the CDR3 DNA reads TGTGCCAGCAGCTCCGGGACAGAAGTCACAGATACGCAGTATTTT.

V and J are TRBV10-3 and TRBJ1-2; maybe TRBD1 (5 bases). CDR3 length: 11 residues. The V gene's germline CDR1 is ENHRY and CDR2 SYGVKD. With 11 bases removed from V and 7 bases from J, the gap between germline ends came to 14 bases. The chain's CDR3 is CASPSGVGYTF. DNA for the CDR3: TGTGCCTCTCCTTCGGGGGTTGGCTACACCTTC.

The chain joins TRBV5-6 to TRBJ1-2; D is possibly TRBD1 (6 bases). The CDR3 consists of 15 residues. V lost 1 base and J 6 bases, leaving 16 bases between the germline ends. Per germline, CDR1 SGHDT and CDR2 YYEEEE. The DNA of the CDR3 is TGTGCCAGCAGCTTGTTTATGAGGGGGAACGATGGCTACACCTTC. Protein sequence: CASSLFMRGNDGYTF.

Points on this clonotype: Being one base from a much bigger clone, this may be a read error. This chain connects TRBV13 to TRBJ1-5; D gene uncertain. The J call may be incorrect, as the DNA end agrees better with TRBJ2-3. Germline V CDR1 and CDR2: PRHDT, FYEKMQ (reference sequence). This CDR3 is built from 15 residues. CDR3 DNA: TGTGCCAGCAGCTTAGGAACCGGAGACAATCAGCCCCAGTATTTT. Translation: CASSLGTGDNQPQYF.

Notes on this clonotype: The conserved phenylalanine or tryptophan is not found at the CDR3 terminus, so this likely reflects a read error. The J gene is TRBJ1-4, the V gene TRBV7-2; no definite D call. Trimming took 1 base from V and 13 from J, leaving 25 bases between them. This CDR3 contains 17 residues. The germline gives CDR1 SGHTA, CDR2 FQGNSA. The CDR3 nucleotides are TGTGCCAGCAGCTTAGGAGGGATCGCAATGAAAAATGAGTTACTGTTTCTT. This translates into CASSLGGIAMKNELLFL.

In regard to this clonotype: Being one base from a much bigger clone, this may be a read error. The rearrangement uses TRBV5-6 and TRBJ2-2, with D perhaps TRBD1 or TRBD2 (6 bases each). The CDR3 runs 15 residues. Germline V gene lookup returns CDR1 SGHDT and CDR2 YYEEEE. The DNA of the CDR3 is TGTGCCAGCAGCTATAGGGGGGTTGTCACCGGGGAGCTGGTTTTT. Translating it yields CASSYRGVVTGELVF.

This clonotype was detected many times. The CDR3 reads CASSLVSGSQARNYGYTF. The CDR3 coding sequence is TGTGCCAGCAGCTTGGTGAGCGGGAGTCAGGCCCGTAACTATGGCTACACCTTC. The rearrangement links TRBV5-8 to TRBJ1-2; no clear D gene. Germline loops: CDR1 SGHTS, CDR2 YDEGEE. The V end was cut by 0 bases, the J end by 1 base, with 19 bases between. The CDR3 is made up of 18 amino acids.

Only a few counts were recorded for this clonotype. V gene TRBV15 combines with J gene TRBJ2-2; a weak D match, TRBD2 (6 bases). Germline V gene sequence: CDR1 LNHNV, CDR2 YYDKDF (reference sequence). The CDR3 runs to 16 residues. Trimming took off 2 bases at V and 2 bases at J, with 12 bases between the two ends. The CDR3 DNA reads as TGTGCCACCAGCAGAATGGGACTGGGTAACACCGGGGAGCTGTTTTTT. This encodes CATSRMGLGNTGELFF.

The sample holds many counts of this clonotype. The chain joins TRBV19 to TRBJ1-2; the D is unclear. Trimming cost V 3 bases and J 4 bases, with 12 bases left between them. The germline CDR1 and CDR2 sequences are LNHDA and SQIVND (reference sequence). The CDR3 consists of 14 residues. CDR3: CASSIERGPYGYTF. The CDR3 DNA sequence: TGTGCCAGTAGTATTGAACGAGGGCCCTATGGCTACACCTTC.

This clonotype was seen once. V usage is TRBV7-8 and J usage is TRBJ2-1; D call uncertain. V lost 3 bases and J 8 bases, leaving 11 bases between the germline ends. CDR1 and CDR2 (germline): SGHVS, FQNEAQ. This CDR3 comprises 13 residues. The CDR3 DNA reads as TGTGCCAGCAGCTTGGTGGGGTGGCATGAGCAGTTCTTC. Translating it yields CASSLVGWHEQFF.

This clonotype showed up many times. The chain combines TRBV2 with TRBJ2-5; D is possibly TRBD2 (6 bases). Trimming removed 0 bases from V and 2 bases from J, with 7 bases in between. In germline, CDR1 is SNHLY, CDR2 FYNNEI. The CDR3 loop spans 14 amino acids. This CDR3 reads CASSEARGQETQYF. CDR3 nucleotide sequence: TGTGCCAGCAGTGAAGCCCGGGGGCAAGAGACCCAGTACTTC.

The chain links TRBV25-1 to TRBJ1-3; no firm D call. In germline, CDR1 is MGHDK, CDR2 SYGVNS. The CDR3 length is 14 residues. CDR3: CARAFGNSGNTIYF. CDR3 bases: TGTGCTAGAGCATTTGGGAACTCTGGAAACACCATATATTTT.

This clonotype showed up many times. CDR3 DNA: TGTGCCAGCAGCTTAACGCCCGGTGGGACTCGGCCCAACACTGAAGCTTTCTTT. Translating it yields CASSLTPGGTRPNTEAFF. The chain combines TRBV7-3 with TRBJ1-1, with a weak D call TRBD1 (5 bases). With 0 bases removed from V and 2 bases from J, the gap between germline ends came to 19 bases. The length of the CDR3 is 18 residues. CDR1 is SGHTA and CDR2 is FQGTGA in the germline V gene.

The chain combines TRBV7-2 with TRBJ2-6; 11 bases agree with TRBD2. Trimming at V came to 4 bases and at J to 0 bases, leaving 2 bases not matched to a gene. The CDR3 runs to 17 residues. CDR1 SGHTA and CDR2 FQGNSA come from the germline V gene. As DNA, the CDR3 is TGTGCCAGCAGCTCTACTAGCGGGGGCTCTGGGGCCAACGTCCTGACTTTC. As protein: CASSSTSGGSGANVLTF.

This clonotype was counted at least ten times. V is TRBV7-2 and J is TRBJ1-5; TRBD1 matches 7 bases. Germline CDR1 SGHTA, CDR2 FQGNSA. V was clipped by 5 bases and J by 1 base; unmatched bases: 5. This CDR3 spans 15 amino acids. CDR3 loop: CASSMSTGSNQPQHF. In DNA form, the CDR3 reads TGTGCCAGCAGCATGTCGACAGGGAGCAATCAGCCCCAGCATTTT.

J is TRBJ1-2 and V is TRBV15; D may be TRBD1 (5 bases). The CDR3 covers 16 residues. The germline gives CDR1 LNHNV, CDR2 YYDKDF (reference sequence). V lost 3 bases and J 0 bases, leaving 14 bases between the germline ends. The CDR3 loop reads CATSSLWAGPNYGYTF. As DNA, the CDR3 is TGTGCCACCAGCAGCCTCTGGGCAGGGCCTAACTATGGCTACACCTTC.

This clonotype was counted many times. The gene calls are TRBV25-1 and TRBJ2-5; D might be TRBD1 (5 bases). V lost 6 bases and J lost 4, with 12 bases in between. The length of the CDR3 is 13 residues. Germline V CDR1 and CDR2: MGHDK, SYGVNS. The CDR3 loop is CASSRDQGETQYF. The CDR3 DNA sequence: TGTGCCAGCAGCCGAGACCAGGGAGAGACCCAGTACTTC.

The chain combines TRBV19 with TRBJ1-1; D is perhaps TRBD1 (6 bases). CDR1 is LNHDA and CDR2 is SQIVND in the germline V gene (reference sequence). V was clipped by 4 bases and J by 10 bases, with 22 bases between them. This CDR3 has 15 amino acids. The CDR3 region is CASSRAGTRASGAFF. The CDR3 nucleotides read TGTGCCAGTAGTAGAGCCGGGACAAGGGCTTCTGGAGCTTTCTTT. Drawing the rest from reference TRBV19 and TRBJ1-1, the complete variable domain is DGGITQSPKYLFRKEGQNVTLSCEQNLNHDAMYWYRQDPGQGLRLIYYSQIVNDFQKGDIAEGYSVSREKKESFPLTVTSAQKNPTAFYLCASSRAGTRASGAFFGQGTRLTVV.

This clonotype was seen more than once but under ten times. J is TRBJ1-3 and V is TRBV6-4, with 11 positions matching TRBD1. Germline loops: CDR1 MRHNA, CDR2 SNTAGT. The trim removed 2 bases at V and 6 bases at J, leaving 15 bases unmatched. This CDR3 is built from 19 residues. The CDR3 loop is CASSDLPGQGATGLNTIYF. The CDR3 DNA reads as TGTGCCAGCAGTGACCTCCCCGGACAGGGGGCGACTGGCTTAAACACCATATATTTT.

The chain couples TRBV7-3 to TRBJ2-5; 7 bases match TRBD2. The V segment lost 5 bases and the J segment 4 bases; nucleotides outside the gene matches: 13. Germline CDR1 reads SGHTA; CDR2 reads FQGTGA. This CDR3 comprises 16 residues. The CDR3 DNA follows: TGTGCCAGCAGCCCCCAAGGCAGGTCGGGAGGAGAGACCCAGTACTTC. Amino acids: CASSPQGRSGGETQYF.

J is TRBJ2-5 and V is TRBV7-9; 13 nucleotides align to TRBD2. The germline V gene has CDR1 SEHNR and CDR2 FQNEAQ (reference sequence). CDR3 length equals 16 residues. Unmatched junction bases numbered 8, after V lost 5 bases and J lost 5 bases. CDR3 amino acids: CASSPRTSGSRETQYF. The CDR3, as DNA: TGTGCCAGCAGCCCTCGGACTAGCGGGAGCAGGGAGACCCAGTACTTC. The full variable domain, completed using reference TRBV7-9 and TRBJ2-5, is DTGVSQNPRHKITKRGQNVTFRCDPISEHNRLYWYRQTLGQGPEFLTYFQNEAQLEKSRLLSDRFSAERPKGSFSTLEIQRTEQGDSAMYLCASSPRTSGSRETQYFGPGTRLLVL.

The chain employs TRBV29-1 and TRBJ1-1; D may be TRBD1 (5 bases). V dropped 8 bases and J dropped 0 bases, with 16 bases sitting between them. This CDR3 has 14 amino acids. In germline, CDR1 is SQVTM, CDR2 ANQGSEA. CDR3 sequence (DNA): TGCAGCTCCGTAGGGGCCGCCATGAACACTGAAGCTTTCTTT. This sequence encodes CSSVGAAMNTEAFF.

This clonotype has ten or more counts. CDR3 sequence reads: CASSLGQDSYEQYF. The CDR3, as DNA: TGTGCCAGCAGTTTAGGGCAGGACTCCTACGAGCAGTACTTC. V is TRBV27 and J is TRBJ2-7; D call uncertain. This CDR3 comprises 14 residues. V lost 2 bases and J lost 0, with 8 bases in between. Germline CDR1 reads MNHEY; CDR2 reads SMNVEV (reference sequence).